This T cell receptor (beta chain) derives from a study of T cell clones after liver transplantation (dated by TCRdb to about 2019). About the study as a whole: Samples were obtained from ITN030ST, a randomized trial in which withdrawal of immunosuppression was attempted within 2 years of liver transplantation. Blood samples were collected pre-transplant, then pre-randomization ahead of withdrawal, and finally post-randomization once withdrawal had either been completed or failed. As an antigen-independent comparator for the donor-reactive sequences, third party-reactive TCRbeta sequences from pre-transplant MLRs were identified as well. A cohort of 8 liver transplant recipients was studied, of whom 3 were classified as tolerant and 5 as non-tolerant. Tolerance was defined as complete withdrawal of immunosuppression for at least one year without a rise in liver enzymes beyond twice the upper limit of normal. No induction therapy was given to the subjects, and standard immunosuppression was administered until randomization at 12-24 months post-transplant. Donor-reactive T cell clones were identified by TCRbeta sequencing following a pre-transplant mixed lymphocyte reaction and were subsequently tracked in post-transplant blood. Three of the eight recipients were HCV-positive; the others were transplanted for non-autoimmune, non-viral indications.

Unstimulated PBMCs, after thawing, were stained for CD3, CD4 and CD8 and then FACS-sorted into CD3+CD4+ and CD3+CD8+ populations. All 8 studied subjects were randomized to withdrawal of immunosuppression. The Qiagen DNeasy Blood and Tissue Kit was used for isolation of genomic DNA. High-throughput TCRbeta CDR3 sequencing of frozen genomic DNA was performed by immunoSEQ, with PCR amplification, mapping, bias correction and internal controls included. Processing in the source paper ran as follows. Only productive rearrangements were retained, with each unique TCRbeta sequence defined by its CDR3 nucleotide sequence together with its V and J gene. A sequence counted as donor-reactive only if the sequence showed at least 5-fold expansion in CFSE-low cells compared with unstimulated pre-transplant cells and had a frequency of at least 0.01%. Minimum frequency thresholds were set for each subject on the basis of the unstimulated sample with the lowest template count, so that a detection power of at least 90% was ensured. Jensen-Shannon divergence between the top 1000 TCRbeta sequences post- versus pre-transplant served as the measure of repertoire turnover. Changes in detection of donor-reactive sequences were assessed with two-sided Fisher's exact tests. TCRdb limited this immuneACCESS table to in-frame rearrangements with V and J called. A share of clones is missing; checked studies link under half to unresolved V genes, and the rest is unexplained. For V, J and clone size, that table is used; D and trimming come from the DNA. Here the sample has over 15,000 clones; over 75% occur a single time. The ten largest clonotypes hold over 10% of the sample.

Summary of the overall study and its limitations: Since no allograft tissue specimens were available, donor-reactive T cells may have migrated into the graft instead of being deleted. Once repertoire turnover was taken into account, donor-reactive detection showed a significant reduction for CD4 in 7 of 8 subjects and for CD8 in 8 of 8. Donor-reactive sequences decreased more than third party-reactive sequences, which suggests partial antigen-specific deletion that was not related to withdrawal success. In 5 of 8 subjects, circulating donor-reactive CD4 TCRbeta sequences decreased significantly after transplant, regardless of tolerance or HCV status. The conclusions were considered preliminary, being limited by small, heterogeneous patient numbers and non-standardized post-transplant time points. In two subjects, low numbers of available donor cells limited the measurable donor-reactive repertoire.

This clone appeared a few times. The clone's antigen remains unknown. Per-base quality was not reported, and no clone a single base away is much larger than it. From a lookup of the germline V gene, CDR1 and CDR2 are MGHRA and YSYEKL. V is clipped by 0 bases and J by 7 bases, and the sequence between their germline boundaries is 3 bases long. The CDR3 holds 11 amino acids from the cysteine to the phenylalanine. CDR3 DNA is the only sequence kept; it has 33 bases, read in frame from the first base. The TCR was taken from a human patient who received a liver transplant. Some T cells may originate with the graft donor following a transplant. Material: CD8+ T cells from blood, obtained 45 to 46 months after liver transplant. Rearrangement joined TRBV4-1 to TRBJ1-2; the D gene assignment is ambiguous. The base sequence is TGCGCCAGCAGCCAAGACGGTGGCTACACCTTC. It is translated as CASSQDGGYTF.